The rows below give T cell receptor beta chains drawn from one sample of a study of shared clonotypes between healthy human individuals. Libraries were prepared by immunoSEQ multiplex PCR; TCRdb keeps only in-frame clonotypes and omits some of them. The repertoire holds around 2.1 million clones, roughly 91% seen once, with 1.5% to 2% in the top ten. Sequenced sample: naive CD8+ T cells from PBMCs. These receptors were obtained from a man aged 18 to 30 in good health. Some clones in this sample may be carry-over from other donors' samples. CDR3s include the opening cysteine and the closing phenylalanine or tryptophan. The order of the fields is V gene, D gene, clone size, J gene, CDR3 protein, CDR3 DNA. The D gene is left open where the match is weak. The listing skips clone size in some rows; elsewhere it reads once, few, many or a size class.

v_gene: TRBV9
d_gene: TRBD2
abundance: NA
j_gene: TRBJ2-1
CDR3aa: CASSVASGRVHNEQFF
CDR3nt: TGTGCCAGCAGCGTAGCCAGCGGGAGGGTCCACAATGAGCAGTTCTTC

v_gene: TRBV21-1
d_gene: NA
abundance: NA
j_gene: TRBJ1-2
CDR3aa: CASSNGSSAYGYTF
CDR3nt: TGTGCCAGCAGCAACGGGAGTTCTGCCTATGGCTACACCTTC

v_gene: TRBV27
d_gene: NA
abundance: NA
j_gene: TRBJ2-1
CDR3aa: CASSLISDYSYNEQFF
CDR3nt: TGTGCCAGCAGTTTAATCTCGGACTACTCCTACAATGAGCAGTTCTTC

v_gene: TRBV28
d_gene: NA
abundance: NA
j_gene: TRBJ1-1
CDR3aa: CASSLWRTLNTEAFF
CDR3nt: TGTGCCAGCAGTTTATGGCGGACACTGAACACTGAAGCTTTCTTT

v_gene: TRBV15
d_gene: TRBD1
abundance: NA
j_gene: TRBJ2-1
CDR3aa: CATSRDWRGQGVGEQFF
CDR3nt: TGTGCCACCAGCAGAGATTGGCGTGGCCAGGGGGTCGGCGAGCAGTTCTTC

v_gene: TRBV7-2
d_gene: NA
abundance: NA
j_gene: TRBJ1-1
CDR3aa: CASSPRTEEAFF
CDR3nt: TGTGCCAGCAGCCCAAGGACGGAGGAAGCTTTCTTT

v_gene: TRBV5-4
d_gene: NA
abundance: once
j_gene: TRBJ2-1
CDR3aa: CASREEVTILGNEQFF
CDR3nt: TGTGCCAGCAGGGAGGAAGTGACAATCCTGGGCAATGAGCAGTTCTTC

v_gene: TRBV27
d_gene: NA
abundance: NA
j_gene: TRBJ1-1
CDR3aa: CASSLLQGNEAFF
CDR3nt: TGTGCCAGCAGTCTCCTCCAGGGTAATGAAGCTTTCTTT

v_gene: TRBV6-1
d_gene: NA
abundance: NA
j_gene: TRBJ2-2
CDR3aa: CALRGGSANTGELFF
CDR3nt: TGTGCCCTTAGGGGAGGCTCCGCGAACACCGGGGAGCTGTTTTTT

v_gene: TRBV9
d_gene: NA
abundance: NA
j_gene: TRBJ1-5
CDR3aa: CASSAWGSQPQHF
CDR3nt: TGTGCCAGCAGCGCGTGGGGTAGTCAGCCCCAGCATTTT

v_gene: TRBV1
d_gene: NA
abundance: NA
j_gene: TRBJ2-5
CDR3aa: CTSRARVHETQYF
CDR3nt: TGCACCAGCAGGGCTCGCGTTCACGAGACCCAGTACTTC

v_gene: TRBV5-6
d_gene: TRBD1
abundance: NA
j_gene: TRBJ2-7
CDR3aa: CASSFAGQGPYEQYF
CDR3nt: TGTGCCAGCAGTTTCGCGGGACAGGGGCCCTACGAGCAGTACTTC

v_gene: TRBV2
d_gene: NA
abundance: NA
j_gene: TRBJ2-2
CDR3aa: CASREGLALTTGELFF
CDR3nt: TGTGCCAGCAGGGAAGGCCTAGCTTTAACCACCGGGGAGCTGTTTTTT

v_gene: TRBV7-9
d_gene: NA
abundance: NA
j_gene: TRBJ1-1
CDR3aa: CASLYRGAATEAFF
CDR3nt: TGTGCCAGCTTGTATCGGGGGGCCGCCACTGAAGCTTTCTTT

v_gene: TRBV18
d_gene: NA
abundance: NA
j_gene: TRBJ2-1
CDR3aa: CASSPREGLAHQQQFF
CDR3nt: TGTGCCAGCTCACCACGGGAAGGACTGGCCCACCAACAGCAGTTCTTC

v_gene: TRBV28
d_gene: NA
abundance: NA
j_gene: TRBJ1-1
CDR3aa: CASRERRDGVRAAFF
CDR3nt: TGTGCCAGCAGAGAAAGAAGGGACGGGGTAAGAGCCGCTTTCTTT

v_gene: TRBV6-4
d_gene: NA
abundance: NA
j_gene: TRBJ2-7
CDR3aa: CASSGAELLSTSYEQYF
CDR3nt: TGTGCCAGCAGTGGGGCCGAACTCTTAAGTACTTCCTACGAGCAGTACTTC

v_gene: TRBV4-1
d_gene: TRBD2
abundance: NA
j_gene: TRBJ2-5
CDR3aa: CASAGLAGGETQYF
CDR3nt: TGCGCCAGCGCCGGGCTAGCGGGAGGAGAGACCCAGTACTTC

v_gene: TRBV10-3
d_gene: NA
abundance: NA
j_gene: TRBJ2-5
CDR3aa: CAIRQGDYQETQYF
CDR3nt: TGTGCCATCAGACAAGGTGATTACCAAGAGACCCAGTACTTC

v_gene: TRBV18
d_gene: TRBD1
abundance: NA
j_gene: TRBJ2-7
CDR3aa: CASSPIGTGLYEQYF
CDR3nt: TGTGCCAGCTCACCCATCGGGACAGGACTTTACGAGCAGTACTTC

v_gene: TRBV28
d_gene: TRBD2
abundance: NA
j_gene: TRBJ2-5
CDR3aa: CASSTYGRGGETQYF
CDR3nt: TGTGCCAGCAGTACCTACGGGAGGGGCGGGGAGACCCAGTACTTC

v_gene: TRBV10-2
d_gene: NA
abundance: NA
j_gene: TRBJ2-1
CDR3aa: CASTRGTDPYNEQFF
CDR3nt: TGCGCCAGCACCCGCGGGACTGATCCCTACAATGAGCAGTTCTTC

v_gene: TRBV6-5
d_gene: NA
abundance: NA
j_gene: TRBJ2-7
CDR3aa: CARRRDDLYEQYF
CDR3nt: TGTGCCAGAAGACGGGACGATCTCTACGAGCAGTACTTC

v_gene: TRBV29-1
d_gene: TRBD2
abundance: NA
j_gene: TRBJ2-1
CDR3aa: CSVFGGTGNEQFF
CDR3nt: TGCAGCGTTTTCGGGGGGACCGGCAATGAGCAGTTCTTC

v_gene: TRBV27
d_gene: NA
abundance: NA
j_gene: TRBJ2-1
CDR3aa: CASSLSSDEQFF
CDR3nt: TGTGCCAGCAGTTTATCGTCAGATGAGCAGTTCTTC

v_gene: TRBV7-9
d_gene: NA
abundance: NA
j_gene: TRBJ1-5
CDR3aa: CASSLGGEPQHF
CDR3nt: TGTGCCAGCAGCTTAGGGGGCGAGCCCCAGCATTTT

v_gene: TRBV13
d_gene: NA
abundance: few
j_gene: TRBJ1-1
CDR3aa: CASSQYTEAFF
CDR3nt: TGTGCCAGCAGCCAGTACACTGAAGCTTTCTTT

v_gene: TRBV27
d_gene: TRBD2
abundance: NA
j_gene: TRBJ2-3
CDR3aa: CASSPQREVGTDTQYF
CDR3nt: TGTGCCAGCAGCCCCCAGCGGGAGGTCGGCACAGATACGCAGTATTTT

v_gene: TRBV14
d_gene: NA
abundance: NA
j_gene: TRBJ2-3
CDR3aa: CASSQYGRRSTDTQYF
CDR3nt: TGTGCCAGCAGCCAATATGGGCGGAGAAGCACAGATACGCAGTATTTT

v_gene: TRBV6-1
d_gene: TRBD2
abundance: NA
j_gene: TRBJ2-7
CDR3aa: CASSGHPGLGTYEQYF
CDR3nt: TGTGCCAGCAGTGGGCATCCGGGACTAGGGACCTACGAGCAGTACTTC

v_gene: TRBV9
d_gene: TRBD1
abundance: NA
j_gene: TRBJ2-1
CDR3aa: CASTMGQVPSNEQFF
CDR3nt: TGTGCCAGCACCATGGGACAGGTACCCAGCAATGAGCAGTTCTTC

v_gene: TRBV14
d_gene: TRBD2
abundance: NA
j_gene: TRBJ2-7
CDR3aa: CASSQMQALAGDYEQYF
CDR3nt: TGTGCCAGCAGCCAAATGCAGGCACTAGCGGGAGACTACGAGCAGTACTTC

v_gene: TRBV5-6
d_gene: NA
abundance: NA
j_gene: TRBJ2-1
CDR3aa: CASSFQEDNEQFF
CDR3nt: TGTGCCAGCAGCTTCCAGGAGGACAATGAGCAGTTCTTC

v_gene: TRBV5-1
d_gene: NA
abundance: NA
j_gene: TRBJ2-1
CDR3aa: CASSPPRVDEQFF
CDR3nt: TGCGCCAGCAGCCCCCCGCGGGTCGATGAGCAGTTCTTC

v_gene: TRBV28
d_gene: NA
abundance: NA
j_gene: TRBJ1-4
CDR3aa: CASSFFRRGEKLFF
CDR3nt: TGTGCCAGCAGTTTTTTCAGGCGCGGTGAAAAACTGTTTTTT

v_gene: TRBV2
d_gene: NA
abundance: NA
j_gene: TRBJ2-7
CDR3aa: CASFRDITYEQYF
CDR3nt: TGTGCCAGTTTCCGGGACATAACCTACGAGCAGTACTTC

v_gene: TRBV19
d_gene: NA
abundance: NA
j_gene: TRBJ2-1
CDR3aa: CASSPTNSYNEQFF
CDR3nt: TGTGCCAGTAGTCCGACTAACTCCTACAATGAGCAGTTCTTC

v_gene: TRBV27
d_gene: TRBD1
abundance: NA
j_gene: TRBJ1-1
CDR3aa: CASSARQGGNTEAFF
CDR3nt: TGTGCCAGCAGTGCCCGACAGGGGGGGAACACTGAAGCTTTCTTT

v_gene: TRBV6-4
d_gene: TRBD2
abundance: NA
j_gene: TRBJ2-1
CDR3aa: CASSPKLTAGGYNEQFF
CDR3nt: TGTGCCAGCAGTCCCAAATTAACAGCGGGAGGCTACAATGAGCAGTTCTTC

v_gene: TRBV19
d_gene: TRBD2
abundance: NA
j_gene: TRBJ2-3
CDR3aa: CASSVLAGGDTQYF
CDR3nt: TGTGCCAGTAGTGTCCTAGCGGGAGGGGATACGCAGTATTTT